The clone carrying this T cell receptor (beta chain) is a singleton in its sample. These data come from a study of blood T cell repertoires in COVID-19. Study-wide context: The United States, Italy and Spain were the sources of the acute and convalescent COVID-19 samples.

Method: immunoSEQ multiplex PCR; TCRdb's copy keeps in-frame clones and lacks some. The data hold 250,000 or so clones, with approximately 89% observed a single time. The CDR3 length is 17 residues. In germline, CDR1 is SQVTM, CDR2 ANQGSEA. The ends lost 0 bases at V and 6 bases at J; junction bases unmatched: 15. What was sequenced was PBMCs or T cells enriched from blood (not recorded which). The TCR comes from a man aged 40-49 years who had been exposed to COVID-19. The rearrangement joins TRBV29-1 to TRBJ2-3; 7 bases are shared with TRBD2. The CDR3, as DNA: TGCAGCGTTGAAGAGTTCGGGATGGACTCTAGCGGCGATACGCAGTATTTT. Amino acid sequence: CSVEEFGMDSSGDTQYF.